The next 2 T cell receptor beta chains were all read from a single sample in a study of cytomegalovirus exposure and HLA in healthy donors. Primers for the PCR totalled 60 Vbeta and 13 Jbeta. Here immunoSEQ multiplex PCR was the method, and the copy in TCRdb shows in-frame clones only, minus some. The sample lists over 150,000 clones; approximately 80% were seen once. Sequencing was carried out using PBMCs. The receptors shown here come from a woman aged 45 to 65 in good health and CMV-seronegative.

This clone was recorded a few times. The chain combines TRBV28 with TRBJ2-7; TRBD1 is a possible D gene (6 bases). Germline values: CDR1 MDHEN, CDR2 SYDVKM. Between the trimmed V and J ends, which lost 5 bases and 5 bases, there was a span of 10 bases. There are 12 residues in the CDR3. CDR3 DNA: TGTGCCAGCAGTATCAGGGGCAACGAGCAGTACTTC. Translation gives CASSIRGNEQYF.

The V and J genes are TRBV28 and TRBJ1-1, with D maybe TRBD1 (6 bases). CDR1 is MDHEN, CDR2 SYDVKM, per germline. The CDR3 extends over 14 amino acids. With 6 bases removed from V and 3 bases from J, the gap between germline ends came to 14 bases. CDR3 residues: CASSPGPGDTEAFF. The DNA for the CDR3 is TGTGCCAGCAGCCCTGGTCCAGGGGACACTGAAGCTTTCTTT.